This TCR beta chain was captured in a study of T-cell memory formation after mild COVID-19. V shed 1 base, J shed 6 bases, and the junction held 6 bases outside the gene matches. The germline V gene encodes CDR1 MGHDK and CDR2 SYGVNS. The CDR3 extends over 16 amino acids. Study-level findings and limits: Some clones that responded were present in memory (sampled pre-infection), which suggests cross-reactive memory joined.

In this sample, this clonotype turned up a few times. Its specificity is not known. 5'RACE, which relied on constant-segment primers, yielded TCR alpha and TCR beta cDNA libraries carrying sample barcodes and UMIs. TCRdb re-called the 5' RACE reads with MiXCR, one entry per CDR3 protein. The sample contains about 430,000 distinct CDR3 sequences, less than 25% of which appear only once. V and J are TRBV25-1 and TRBJ2-4, with 10 bases lining up with TRBD1. The specimen sequenced was PBMCs or a T cell subset sorted from them (not recorded which). This TCR came from an adult woman who had mild COVID-19 (a few samples of this study predate the infection). Cell type and time point are not known. CDR3 DNA sequence: TGTGCCAGCAGTGAATTATCGACAGGGGGCGGAAACATTCAGTACTTC. Translating it yields CASSELSTGGGNIQYF.